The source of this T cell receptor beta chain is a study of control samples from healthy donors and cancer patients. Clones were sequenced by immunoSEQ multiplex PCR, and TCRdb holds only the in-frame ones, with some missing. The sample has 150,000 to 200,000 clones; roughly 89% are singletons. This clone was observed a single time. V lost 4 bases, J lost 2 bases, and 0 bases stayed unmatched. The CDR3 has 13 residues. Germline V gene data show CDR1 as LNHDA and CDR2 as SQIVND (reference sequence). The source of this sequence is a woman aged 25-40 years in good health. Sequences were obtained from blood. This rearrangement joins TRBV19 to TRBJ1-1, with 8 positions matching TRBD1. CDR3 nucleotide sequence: TGTGCCAGTAGTACAGGGGGCAACACTGAAGCTTTCTTT. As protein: CASSTGGNTEAFF.